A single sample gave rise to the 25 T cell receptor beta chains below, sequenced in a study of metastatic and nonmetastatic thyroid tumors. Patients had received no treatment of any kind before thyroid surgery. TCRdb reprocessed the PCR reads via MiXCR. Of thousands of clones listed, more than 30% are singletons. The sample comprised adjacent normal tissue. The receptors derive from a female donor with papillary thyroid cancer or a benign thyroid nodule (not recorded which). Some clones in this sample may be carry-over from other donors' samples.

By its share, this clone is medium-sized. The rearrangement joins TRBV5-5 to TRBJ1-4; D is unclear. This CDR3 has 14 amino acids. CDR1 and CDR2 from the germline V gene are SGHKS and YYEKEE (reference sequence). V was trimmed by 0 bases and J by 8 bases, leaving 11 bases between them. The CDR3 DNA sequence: TGTGCCAGCAGCTTGGAAAAATTGGGAGAAAAACTGTTTTTT. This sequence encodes CASSLEKLGEKLFF.

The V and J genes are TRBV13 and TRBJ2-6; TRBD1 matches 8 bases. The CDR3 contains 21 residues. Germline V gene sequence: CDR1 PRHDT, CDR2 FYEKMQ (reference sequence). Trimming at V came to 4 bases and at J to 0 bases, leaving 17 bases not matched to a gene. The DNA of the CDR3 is TGTGCCAGCAGCTATATACCCCCGGGACAGGTCAGCGGCTCTGGGGCCAACGTCCTGACTTTC. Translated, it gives CASSYIPPGQVSGSGANVLTF.

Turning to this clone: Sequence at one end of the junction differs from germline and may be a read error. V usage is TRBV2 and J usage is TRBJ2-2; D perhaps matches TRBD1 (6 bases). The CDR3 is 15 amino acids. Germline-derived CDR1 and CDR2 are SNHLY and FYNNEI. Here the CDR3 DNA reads TGTGCCAGCAGTGGTATACAGGGCACCACCGTGGAGCTGTTTTTT. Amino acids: CASSGIQGTTVELFF.

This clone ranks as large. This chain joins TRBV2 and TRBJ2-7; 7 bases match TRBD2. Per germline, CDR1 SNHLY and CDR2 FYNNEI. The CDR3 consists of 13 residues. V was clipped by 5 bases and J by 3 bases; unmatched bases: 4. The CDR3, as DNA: TGTGCCAGCAGTCCTAGCGGAGACTACGAGCAGTACTTC. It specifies CASSPSGDYEQYF.

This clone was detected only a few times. Here the CDR3 reads CASSPPSGIYGYTF. The CDR3 DNA is TGTGCCAGCAGCCCCCCCTCCGGGATCTATGGCTACACCTTC. This rearrangement joins TRBV6-1 to TRBJ1-2; D call uncertain. The germline V gene has CDR1 MNHNS and CDR2 SASEGT. This CDR3 comprises 14 residues. With 6 bases removed from V and 4 bases from J, the gap between germline ends came to 15 bases.

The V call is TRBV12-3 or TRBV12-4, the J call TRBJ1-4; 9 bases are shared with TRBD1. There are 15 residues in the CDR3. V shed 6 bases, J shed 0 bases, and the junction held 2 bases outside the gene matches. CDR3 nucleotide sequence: TGTGCCAGCAGGACAGGGGGTGCAACTAATGAAAAACTGTTTTTT. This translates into CASRTGGATNEKLFF.

The chain's CDR3 is CASSFDSHGYEQYF. The CDR3 coding sequence is TGTGCCAGCAGCTTCGACAGTCACGGTTACGAGCAGTACTTC. V usage is TRBV5-5 and J usage is TRBJ2-7; possibly TRBD1 for D (5 bases). The length of the CDR3 is 14 residues. Germline V gene sequence: CDR1 SGHKS, CDR2 YYEKEE (reference sequence). V was pared by 2 bases and J by 4 bases, with 13 bases between.

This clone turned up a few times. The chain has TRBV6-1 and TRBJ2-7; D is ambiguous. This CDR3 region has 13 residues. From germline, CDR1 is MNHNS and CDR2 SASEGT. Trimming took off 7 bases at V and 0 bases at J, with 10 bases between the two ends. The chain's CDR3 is CASTSGSSYEQYF. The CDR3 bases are TGTGCCAGCACCTCCGGCAGCTCCTACGAGCAGTACTTC.

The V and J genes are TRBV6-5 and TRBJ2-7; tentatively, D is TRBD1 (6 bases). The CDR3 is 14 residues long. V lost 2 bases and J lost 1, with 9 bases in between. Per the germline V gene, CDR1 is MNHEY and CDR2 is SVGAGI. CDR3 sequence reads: CASSYPDSSYEQYF. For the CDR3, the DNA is TGTGCCAGCAGTTACCCGGACAGTTCCTACGAGCAGTACTTC.

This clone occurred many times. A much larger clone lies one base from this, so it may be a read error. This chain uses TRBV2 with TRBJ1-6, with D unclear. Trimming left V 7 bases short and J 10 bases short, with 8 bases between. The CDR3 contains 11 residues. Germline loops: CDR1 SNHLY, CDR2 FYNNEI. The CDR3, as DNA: TGTGCCAGCACGCGTGAGTCACCCCTCCACTTT. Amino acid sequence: CASTRESPLHF.

As DNA, the CDR3 is TGTGCCAGCAGCTTTTTCTTACAGGGCTCCTACGAGCAGTACTTC. It yields the protein CASSFFLQGSYEQYF. J is TRBJ2-7 and V is TRBV7-8, with a possible D match to TRBD1 (6 bases). The CDR3 runs to 15 residues. The germline CDR1 and CDR2 sequences are SGHVS and FQNEAQ. Trimming removed 3 bases from V and 0 bases from J, with 12 bases in between.

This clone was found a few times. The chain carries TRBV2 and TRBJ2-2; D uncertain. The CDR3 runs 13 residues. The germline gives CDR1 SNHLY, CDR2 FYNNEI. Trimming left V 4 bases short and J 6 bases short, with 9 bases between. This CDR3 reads CASSVRPPGELFF. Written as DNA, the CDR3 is TGTGCCAGCAGTGTCCGCCCACCCGGGGAGCTGTTTTTT.

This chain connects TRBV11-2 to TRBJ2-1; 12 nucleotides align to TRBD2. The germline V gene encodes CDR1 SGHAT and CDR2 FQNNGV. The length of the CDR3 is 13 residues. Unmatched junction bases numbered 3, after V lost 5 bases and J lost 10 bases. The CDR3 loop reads CASSIGLAGEQFF. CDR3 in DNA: TGTGCCAGCAGCATCGGACTAGCGGGGGAGCAGTTCTTC.

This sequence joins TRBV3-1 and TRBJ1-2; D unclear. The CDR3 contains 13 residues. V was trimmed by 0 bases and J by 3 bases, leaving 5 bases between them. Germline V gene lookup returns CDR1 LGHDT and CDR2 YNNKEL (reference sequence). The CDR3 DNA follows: TGTGCCAGCAGCCAAGATCGCGACTATGGCTACACCTTC. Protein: CASSQDRDYGYTF. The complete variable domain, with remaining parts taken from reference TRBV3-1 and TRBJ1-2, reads DTAVSQTPKYLVTQMGNDKSIKCEQNLGHDTMYWYKQDSKKFLKIMFSYNNKELIINETVPNRFSPKSPDKAHLNLHINSLELGDSAVYFCASSQDRDYGYTFGSGTRLTVV.

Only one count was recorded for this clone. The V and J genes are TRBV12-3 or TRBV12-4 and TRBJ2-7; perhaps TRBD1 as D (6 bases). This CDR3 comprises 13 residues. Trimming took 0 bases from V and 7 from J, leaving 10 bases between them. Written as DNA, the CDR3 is TGTGCCAGCAGTTTAGCGCTGACAGGAGAGCAGTACTTC. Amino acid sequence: CASSLALTGEQYF.

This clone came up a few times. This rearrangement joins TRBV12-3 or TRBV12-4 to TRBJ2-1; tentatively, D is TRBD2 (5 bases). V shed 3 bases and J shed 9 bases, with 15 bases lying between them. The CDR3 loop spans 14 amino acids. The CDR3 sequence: CASSFLGVRSEQFF. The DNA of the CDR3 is TGTGCCAGCAGTTTTCTGGGAGTGCGAAGTGAGCAGTTCTTC.

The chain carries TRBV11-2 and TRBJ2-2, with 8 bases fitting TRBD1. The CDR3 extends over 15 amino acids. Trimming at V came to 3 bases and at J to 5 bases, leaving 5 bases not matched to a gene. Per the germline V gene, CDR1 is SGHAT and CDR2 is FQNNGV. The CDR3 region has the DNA TGTGCCAGCAGCTTGGGGAGACAGGGGACCGGGGAGCTGTTTTTT. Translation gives CASSLGRQGTGELFF.

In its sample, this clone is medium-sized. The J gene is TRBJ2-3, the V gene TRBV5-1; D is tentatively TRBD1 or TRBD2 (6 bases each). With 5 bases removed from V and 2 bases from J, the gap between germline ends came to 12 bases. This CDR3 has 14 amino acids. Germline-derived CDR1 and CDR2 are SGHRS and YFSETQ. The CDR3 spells CASRGGLNTDTQYF. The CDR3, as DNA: TGCGCCAGCAGGGGGGGCCTAAACACAGATACGCAGTATTTT.

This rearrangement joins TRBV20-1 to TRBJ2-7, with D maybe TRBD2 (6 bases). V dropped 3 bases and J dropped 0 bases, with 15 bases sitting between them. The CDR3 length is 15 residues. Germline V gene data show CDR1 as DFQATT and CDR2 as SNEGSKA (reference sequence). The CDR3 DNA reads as TGCAGTGCTAGGGACTACAGGCCCGCCTCCTACGAGCAGTACTTC. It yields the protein CSARDYRPASYEQYF.

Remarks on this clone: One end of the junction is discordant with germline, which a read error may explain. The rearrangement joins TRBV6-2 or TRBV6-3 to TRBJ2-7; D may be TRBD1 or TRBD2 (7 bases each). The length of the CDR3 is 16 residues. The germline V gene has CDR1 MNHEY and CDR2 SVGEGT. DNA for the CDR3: TGTGCCAGCAATTACGGGGGGACCGGGACAGCCTACGAGAAGTACTTC. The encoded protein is CASNYGGTGTAYEKYF.

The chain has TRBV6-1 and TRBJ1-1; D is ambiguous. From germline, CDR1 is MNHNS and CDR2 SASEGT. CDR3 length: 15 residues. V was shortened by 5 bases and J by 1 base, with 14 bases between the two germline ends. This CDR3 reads CASSTPGRTNTEAFF. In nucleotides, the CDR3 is TGTGCCAGCAGTACCCCTGGGCGGACGAACACTGAAGCTTTCTTT.

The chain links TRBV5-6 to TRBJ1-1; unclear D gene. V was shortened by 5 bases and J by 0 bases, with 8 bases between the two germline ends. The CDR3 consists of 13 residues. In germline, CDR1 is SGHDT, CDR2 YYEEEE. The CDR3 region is CASRGQVNTEAFF. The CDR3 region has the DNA TGTGCCAGCAGGGGCCAGGTGAACACTGAAGCTTTCTTT.

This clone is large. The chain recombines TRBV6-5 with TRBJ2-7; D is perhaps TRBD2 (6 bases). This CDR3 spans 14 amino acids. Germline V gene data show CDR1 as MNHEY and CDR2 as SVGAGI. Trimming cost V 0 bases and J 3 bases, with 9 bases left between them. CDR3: CASSYSGGIYEQYF. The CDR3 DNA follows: TGTGCCAGCAGTTACTCGGGCGGGATCTACGAGCAGTACTTC.

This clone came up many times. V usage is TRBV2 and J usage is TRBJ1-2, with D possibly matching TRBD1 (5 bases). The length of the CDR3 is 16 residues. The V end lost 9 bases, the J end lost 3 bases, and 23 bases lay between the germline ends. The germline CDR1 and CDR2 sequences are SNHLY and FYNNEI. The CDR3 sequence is CASRPGLRVYYYGYTF. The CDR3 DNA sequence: TGTGCCAGTCGCCCGGGACTGCGGGTTTATTACTATGGCTACACCTTC.

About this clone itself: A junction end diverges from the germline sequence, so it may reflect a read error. In nucleotides, the CDR3 is TGTGCCAGCAGCCAAGTAGATCTGGGAGATACGCCTTATTTT. Residues: CASSQVDLGDTPYF. The rearrangement joins TRBV14 to TRBJ2-5; weak D call: TRBD2 (5 bases). Germline V CDR1 and CDR2: SGHDN, FVKESK. The CDR3 extends over 14 amino acids.